These T cell receptor beta chains were read from a single sample in a study of blood T cell repertoires in COVID-19. The method was immunoSEQ multiplex PCR; TCRdb's version includes in-frame clones alone and lacks a portion of them. The table includes roughly 400,000 clones, roughly 86% detected once. The sequenced material came from PBMCs or T cells enriched from blood (not recorded which). The receptors come from a woman under 40 who had recovered from COVID-19. The CDR3 runs from the conserved cysteine through the conserved F or W. The size entry is marked missing in some rows and otherwise reads once, few, many or a size class.

clone size,J gene,V gene,CDR3 protein
NA,TRBJ1-5,TRBV2,CASSPQGRQPQHF
NA,TRBJ1-2,TRBV30,CAWSTRQSYGYTF
NA,TRBJ1-1,TRBV30,CAWSVNRATEAFF
NA,TRBJ1-2,TRBV6-4,CASSDPRTGLDHYGYTF
NA,TRBJ2-5,TRBV7-3,CASSQGHQETQYF
NA,TRBJ2-1,TRBV29-1,CSVYEGTTYNEQFF
NA,TRBJ2-7,TRBV10-2,CASSGDFYEQYF
few,TRBJ2-5,TRBV10-2,CASARLAGYQETQYF
once,TRBJ2-7,TRBV27,CASSLGGRTVEQYF
once,TRBJ2-7,TRBV14,CASSQEDGGWQAYEQYF
NA,TRBJ2-5,TRBV6-5,CASSPTGNGAQYF
NA,TRBJ1-1,TRBV5-6,CASSLAGTTIYSNTEAFF
NA,TRBJ1-2,TRBV7-9,CASSPQGQADGYTF
NA,TRBJ2-1,TRBV7-9,CASSLAASGRANEQFF
NA,TRBJ1-5,TRBV11-3,CASSFSIGGDQPQHF
NA,TRBJ1-4,TRBV5-6,CASSFSRGIVEKLFF
NA,TRBJ1-6,TRBV27,CASSFQGQNNSPLHF
NA,TRBJ1-6,TRBV7-8,CASSPQGNYNSPLHF
NA,TRBJ2-2,TRBV6-5,CASNPATTSSGELFF
few,TRBJ1-2,TRBV4-1,CASSQDGQPNYGYTF
NA,TRBJ2-6,TRBV9,CASSLTSGSGANVLTF
NA,TRBJ2-7,TRBV9,CASSVAWGLYEQYF
few,TRBJ2-7,TRBV7-9,CASSSTGKGLHEQYF
NA,TRBJ1-2,TRBV6-5,CASSRQGAYGYTF
NA,TRBJ1-3,TRBV28,CASSLGAADGNTIYF
NA,TRBJ2-5,TRBV15,CATSRVLQETQYF
NA,TRBJ2-1,TRBV5-1,CASSLVRDSQFF
NA,TRBJ2-1,TRBV27,CASHSWTEQFF
NA,TRBJ2-7,TRBV19,CASSIRGTSGYEQYF
NA,TRBJ1-2,TRBV3-1/TRBV3-2,CASSQGQAGYGYTF
NA,TRBJ1-2,TRBV6-6,CASTENNPLYGYTF
once,TRBJ1-6,TRBV5-4,CASSRRGSYNSPLHF
NA,TRBJ1-6,TRBV28,CASRSGQSNSPLHF
NA,TRBJ2-1,TRBV24-1,CATKGLAGPGLFF
once,TRBJ1-1,TRBV27,CASSFQKLTGSNTEAFF
NA,TRBJ1-2,TRBV6-5,CASRNDGNYGYTF
NA,TRBJ1-1,TRBV3-1/TRBV3-2,CASSQDNAGGPEAFF
once,TRBJ1-2,TRBV2,CASRPEFDGYTF
NA,TRBJ1-2,TRBV18,CASSANRGNGHGYTF
NA,TRBJ2-7,TRBV5-1,CASSLQLSSYEQYF
NA,TRBJ1-1,TRBV19,CASSLFRGRNTEAFF
NA,TRBJ1-1,TRBV7-3,CASSSSGGTEAFF
NA,TRBJ1-1,TRBV19,CASSSKMNTEAFF
NA,TRBJ1-2,TRBV28,CASSPSEGPRGYGYTF
once,TRBJ2-3,TRBV2,CASRELAGFVGTDTQYF
NA,TRBJ2-6,TRBV29-1,CSVLNPGANVLTF
NA,TRBJ2-7,TRBV10-3,CAISDSGRGSYEQYF
NA,TRBJ2-1,TRBV11-1,CASSLIRSYNEQFF
many,TRBJ2-7,TRBV19,CASSMEGGHSYEQYF
NA,TRBJ1-5,TRBV4-2,CASSQEGAPQPQHF
NA,TRBJ2-1,TRBV11-3,CASSLVALGQTYNEQFF
NA,TRBJ1-6,TRBV6-2/TRBV6-3,CASSPGQINSPLHF
NA,TRBJ2-3,TRBV6-1,CASLAETGDTQYF
NA,TRBJ2-1,TRBV6-5,CASSYVDRGRSEQFF
NA,TRBJ2-1,TRBV6-5,CASSYSGLQGPDEQFF